This T cell receptor beta chain was documented in a study of control samples from healthy donors and cancer patients. Profiling relied on immunoSEQ multiplex PCR, and the TCRdb table lists in-frame clones only, not all of them. Of about 130,000 clones listed, roughly 90% are singletons. Trimming took off 2 bases at V and 1 base at J, with 12 bases between the two ends. Per germline, CDR1 SGDLS and CDR2 YYNGEE. The CDR3 extends over 16 amino acids. This clone turned up a few times. This TCR was recovered from a man younger than 30 in good health. Specimen: blood. The V and J genes are TRBV9 and TRBJ2-2, with D possibly matching TRBD2 (5 bases). CDR3 amino acids: CASSVSSGVNTGELFF. CDR3 DNA: TGTGCCAGCAGCGTGAGTTCCGGGGTGAACACCGGGGAGCTGTTTTTT.